The clone carrying this T cell receptor delta chain has more than one count but fewer than ten. With only one base between it and a far larger clone, this is likely a read error. The sample has other DNA sequences that encode this CDR3 too. Vgamma9/Vdelta2+ and Vdelta2-negative gammadelta T cells were flow-sorted from PBMC for bulk sequencing. This CDR3 region has 15 residues. Germline V CDR1 and CDR2: GEAIGNYY, EKD. This sample was included in a study of γδ T cells in repeated Plasmodium falciparum infection. The wider study: Malian children with intense seasonal malaria exposure were compared with matched Australian children. Donors had four controlled P. falciparum NF54 infections over around 640 days.

TRG and TRD sequences were obtained from every sorted gammadelta sample. TCRdb redid the clone calls on the multiplex PCR reads with CATT. The data contain tens of thousands of delta-chain clones, approximately 1% of them seen just once; the ten biggest clones take up 9.5% to 10%. The specimen sequenced was gamma-delta T cells from blood. The TCR sequence derives from a pool of human donors (malaria-infected and uninfected, not separated). No J gene was named, though the V gene is TRDV2; TRDD3, the D gene given by the table, was not confirmed from the DNA. The CDR3 DNA is TGTGCCTGTGACACCGGGGGATCGGAAAAAGCACAACTCTTCTTC. Encoded protein: CACDTGGSEKAQLFF.